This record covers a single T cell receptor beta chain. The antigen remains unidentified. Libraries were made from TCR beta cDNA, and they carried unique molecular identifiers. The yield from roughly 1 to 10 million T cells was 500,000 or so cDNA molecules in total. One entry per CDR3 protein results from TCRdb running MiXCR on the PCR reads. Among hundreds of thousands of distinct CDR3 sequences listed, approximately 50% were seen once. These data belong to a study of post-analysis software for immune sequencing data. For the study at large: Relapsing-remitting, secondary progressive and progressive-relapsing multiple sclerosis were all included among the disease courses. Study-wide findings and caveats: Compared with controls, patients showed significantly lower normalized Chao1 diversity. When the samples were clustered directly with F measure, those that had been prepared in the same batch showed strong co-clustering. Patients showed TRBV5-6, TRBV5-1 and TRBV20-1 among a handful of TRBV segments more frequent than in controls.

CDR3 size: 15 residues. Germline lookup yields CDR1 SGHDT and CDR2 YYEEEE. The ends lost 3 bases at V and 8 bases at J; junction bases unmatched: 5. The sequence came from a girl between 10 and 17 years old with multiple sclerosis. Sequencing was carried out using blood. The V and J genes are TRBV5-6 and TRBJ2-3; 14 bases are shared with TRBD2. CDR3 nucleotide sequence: TGTGCCAGCAGCTCCGGGACTAGCGGGAGAGGTACGCAGTATTTT. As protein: CASSSGTSGRGTQYF.